Sequencing of this T cell receptor (beta chain) was carried out in a study of blood T cell repertoires in COVID-19. Turning to the study itself: The samples span acute and convalescent COVID-19 from the United States, Italy and Spain.

Germline V CDR1 and CDR2: SEHNR, FQNEAQ (reference sequence). This CDR3 has 13 amino acids. Germline trimming cut 4 bases from V and 7 bases from J; bases unmatched to any gene: 6. Profiling relied on immunoSEQ multiplex PCR, and the TCRdb table lists in-frame clones only, not all of them. Of 300,000 to 350,000 clones listed, 90% are singletons. V and J are TRBV7-9 and TRBJ2-5, with TRBD1 identical over 7 bases. The TCR originated in a woman aged 18 to 35 with acute COVID-19. The sample was PBMCs or T cells enriched from blood (not recorded which). CDR3: CASSSGTVGTQYF. In DNA, the CDR3 is TGTGCCAGCAGCTCAGGGACAGTTGGGACCCAGTACTTC.